What follows are 29 T cell receptor beta chains derived from one specimen sequenced in a study of CD8+ T cells in alopecia areata. Following RNA extraction, reverse transcription yielded cDNA that acted as the sequencing template. Produced via immunoSEQ multiplex PCR; TCRdb's table is partial and in-frame only. The table includes over 95,000 clones, roughly 41% detected once. The sample was CD4+ T cells sorted from blood. These receptors all come from a human donor with alopecia areata.

The V call is TRBV4-1, the J call TRBJ2-1, with D possibly being TRBD2 (6 bases). The CDR3 runs to 13 residues. Trimming took off 1 base at V and 6 bases at J, with 7 bases between the two ends. Germline loops: CDR1 MGHRA, CDR2 YSYEKL. The CDR3 loop is CASSQVGGNEQFF. CDR3 nucleotide sequence: TGCGCCAGCAGCCAAGTGGGGGGCAATGAGCAGTTCTTC.

The V and J genes are TRBV19 and TRBJ2-1, with 9 bases matching TRBD1. V trimming: 5 bases; J trimming: 8 bases; junction bases outside the gene matches: 7. The germline V gene has CDR1 LNHDA and CDR2 SQIVND (reference sequence). The CDR3 spans 14 residues. The CDR3 here is CASSAGQGFDEQFF. CDR3 DNA: TGTGCCAGTAGTGCGGGACAGGGCTTCGATGAGCAGTTCTTC.

This clone was counted only a few times. J is TRBJ2-1 and V is TRBV30; TRBD2 might be the D (5 bases). The CDR3 is 13 amino acids. CDR1 is GTSNPN, CDR2 SVGIG, per germline (reference sequence). V lost 6 bases and J lost 5, with 14 bases in between. The CDR3 is CACRGRRHNEQFF. DNA of the CDR3: TGTGCCTGCCGAGGGAGACGTCACAATGAGCAGTTCTTC.

This clone showed up just a few times. The chain recombines TRBV7-9 with TRBJ2-5, with D possibly TRBD2 on 5 matching bases. V was pared by 1 base and J by 4 bases, with 10 bases between. This CDR3 has 14 amino acids. Per the germline V gene, CDR1 is SEHNR and CDR2 is FQNEAQ (reference sequence). This CDR3 reads CASSLGRGSETQYF. For the CDR3, the DNA is TGTGCCAGCAGCTTAGGACGGGGATCAGAGACCCAGTACTTC.

This clone was counted a few times. V and J are TRBV5-1 and TRBJ1-5; D remains unclear. The CDR3 totals 13 residues. Trimming removed 1 base at V and 5 bases at J, with 7 bases between. The germline V gene has CDR1 SGHRS and CDR2 YFSETQ. CDR3 protein: CASSLYPDQPQHF. CDR3 coding DNA: TGCGCCAGCAGCTTGTACCCAGATCAGCCCCAGCATTTT.

This clone was seen a few times. The chain is built from TRBV6-5 and TRBJ2-3, with 9 nucleotides matching TRBD2. CDR3 length: 15 residues. Germline V gene data show CDR1 as MNHEY and CDR2 as SVGAGI. V lost 7 bases to trimming and J lost 0 bases; unmatched junction nucleotides: 5. As DNA, the CDR3 is TGTGCCAGCACCCCGACTAGCGGTAGCACAGATACGCAGTATTTT. This encodes CASTPTSGSTDTQYF.

This clone was seen repeatedly, ten times or more. The rearrangement uses TRBV10-2 and TRBJ1-4; D is unresolved. The CDR3 runs to 14 residues. CDR1 and CDR2 from the germline V gene are WSHSY and SAAADI. Trimming cost V 0 bases and J 3 bases, with 5 bases left between them. CDR3 amino acids: CASSESRSNEKLFF. CDR3 nucleotides: TGCGCCAGCAGTGAGTCACGGTCTAATGAAAAACTGTTTTTT.

The genes are TRBV11-2 and TRBJ2-7, with 8 bases identical to TRBD1. The V gene's germline CDR1 is SGHAT and CDR2 FQNNGV. The trim removed 5 bases at V and 5 bases at J, leaving 11 bases unmatched. The CDR3 spans 15 residues. The CDR3 sequence: CASSPGQGLGHEQYF. The CDR3 bases are TGTGCCAGCAGCCCAGGACAGGGTCTTGGCCACGAGCAGTACTTC.

The chain employs TRBV11-2 and TRBJ1-2; D is unclear. The germline V gene encodes CDR1 SGHAT and CDR2 FQNNGV. V lost 3 bases and J lost 4, with 12 bases in between. The CDR3 totals 14 residues. The CDR3 here is CASSLTVQGYGYTF. CDR3 bases: TGTGCCAGCAGCTTGACGGTTCAAGGCTATGGCTACACCTTC. Together with reference TRBV11-2 and TRBJ1-2, the CDR3 gives the full variable domain: EAGVAQSPRYKIIEKRQSVAFWCNPISGHATLYWYQQILGQGPKLLIQFQNNGVVDDSQLPKDRFSAERLKGVDSTLKIQPAKLEDSAVYLCASSLTVQGYGYTFGSGTRLTVV.

This clone was counted ten times or more. The chain links TRBV7-2 to TRBJ2-3; 7 bases line up with TRBD2. J gave up 9 bases and V 5 bases, and 17 bases lay outside the gene matches. CDR1 and CDR2 (germline): SGHTA, FQGNSA. The CDR3 is 16 residues long. Here the CDR3 DNA reads TGTGCCAGCAGCCGTAGATCCGGGACTACCGTCGGGACGCAGTATTTT. Its protein is CASSRRSGTTVGTQYF.

The chain combines TRBV5-1 with TRBJ1-2; D is undetermined. Per the germline V gene, CDR1 is SGHRS and CDR2 is YFSETQ. The CDR3 spans 15 residues. Trimming cost V 0 bases and J 2 bases, with 11 bases left between them. The CDR3 region has the DNA TGCGCCAGCAGCTTGGGGCAGACACGGAACTATGGCTACACCTTC. It yields the protein CASSLGQTRNYGYTF. The complete variable domain, with remaining parts taken from reference TRBV5-1 and TRBJ1-2, reads KAGVTQTPRYLIKTRGQQVTLSCSPISGHRSVSWYQQTPGQGLQFLFEYFSETQRNKGNFPGRFSGRQFSNSRSEMNVSTLELGDSALYLCASSLGQTRNYGYTFGSGTRLTVV.

This chain connects TRBV29-1 to TRBJ2-5; TRBD1 matches 9 bases. There are 16 residues in the CDR3. Germline V gene lookup returns CDR1 SQVTM and CDR2 ANQGSEA. The trim removed 3 bases at V and 7 bases at J, leaving 15 bases unmatched. As DNA, the CDR3 is TGCAGCGTTGAGGCGACAGGGGGAACTATTAGGGGGACCCAGTACTTC. Its translation is CSVEATGGTIRGTQYF.

The chain joins TRBV5-1 to TRBJ2-1; D is possibly TRBD2 (6 bases). There are 13 residues in the CDR3. V dropped 8 bases and J dropped 8 bases, with 17 bases sitting between them. The germline gives CDR1 SGHRS, CDR2 YFSETQ. This chain's CDR3 is CASRPLEGHEQFF. DNA of the CDR3: TGCGCCAGTAGGCCCCTGGAGGGGCATGAGCAGTTCTTC.

The V call is TRBV15, the J call TRBJ2-1, with unresolved D. Per the germline V gene, CDR1 is LNHNV and CDR2 is YYDKDF (reference sequence). CDR3 length equals 13 residues. V gave up 0 bases and J gave up 9 bases, with 9 bases separating them. CDR3 sequence: CATSRDYSGEQFF. The CDR3 nucleotides are TGTGCCACCAGCAGAGATTACTCCGGTGAGCAGTTCTTC.

V is TRBV30 and J is TRBJ1-2, with D maybe TRBD1 (6 bases). The CDR3 covers 14 residues. Germline CDR1 and CDR2: GTSNPN and SVGIG (reference sequence). The V end was cut by 4 bases, the J end by 8 bases, with 20 bases between. CDR3 bases: TGTGCCTGGACCCTACAGACAGGCCTCTCCGGCTACACCTTC. Translated: CAWTLQTGLSGYTF.

This rearrangement joins TRBV7-2 to TRBJ2-1; D is uncertain. Germline-derived CDR1 and CDR2 are SGHTA and FQGNSA. Trimming took 4 bases from V and 5 from J, leaving 6 bases between them. The CDR3 loop spans 12 amino acids. CDR3 DNA: TGTGCCAGCAGCTACTCGAACAATGAGCAGTTCTTC. This translates into CASSYSNNEQFF.

The sample holds a few counts of this clone. The genes are TRBV28 and TRBJ2-7; the D gene is possibly TRBD1 (6 bases). This CDR3 contains 15 residues. V was shortened by 2 bases and J by 2 bases, with 13 bases between the two germline ends. Germline CDR1 is MDHEN and CDR2 is SYDVKM. CDR3 sequence: CASSLSDRPAYEQYF. The CDR3 DNA reads as TGTGCCAGCAGTTTAAGTGACAGGCCCGCCTACGAGCAGTACTTC.

This clone turned up a few times. This chain joins TRBV28 and TRBJ2-7; a weak D match, TRBD2 (6 bases). The CDR3 extends over 15 amino acids. In germline, CDR1 is MDHEN, CDR2 SYDVKM. Between the trimmed V and J ends, which lost 6 bases and 4 bases, there was a span of 19 bases. The CDR3 region is CASRPKVAGSYEQYF. The CDR3, as DNA: TGTGCCAGCAGACCCAAGGTCGCGGGGTCTTACGAGCAGTACTTC. The full variable domain, completed using reference TRBV28 and TRBJ2-7, is DVKVTQSSRYLVKRTGEKVFLECVQDMDHENMFWYRQDPGLGLRLIYFSYDVKMKEKGDIPEGYSVSREKKERFSLILESASTNQTSMYLCASRPKVAGSYEQYFGPGTRLTVT.

This clone was found a few times. This chain connects TRBV14 to TRBJ2-1, with D possibly matching TRBD1 (6 bases). The CDR3 covers 17 residues. V dropped 0 bases and J dropped 0 bases, with 12 bases sitting between them. Germline values: CDR1 SGHDN, CDR2 FVKESK. In DNA form, the CDR3 reads TGTGCCAGCAGCCAAGAAGTCGGACAGAGCTCCTACAATGAGCAGTTCTTC. Amino acid sequence: CASSQEVGQSSYNEQFF.

The genes are TRBV30 and TRBJ1-1, with D unclear. CDR1 is GTSNPN, CDR2 SVGIG, per germline (reference sequence). The CDR3 length is 13 residues. Trimming removed 2 bases at V and 0 bases at J, with 7 bases between. Here the CDR3 reads CAWSSGVNTEAFF. CDR3 sequence (DNA): TGTGCCTGGAGTTCGGGAGTGAACACTGAAGCTTTCTTT.

This clone showed up just a few times. V gene TRBV15 combines with J gene TRBJ2-1; the match to TRBD1 covers 11 bases. CDR3 length: 15 residues. The trim removed 1 base at V and 7 bases at J, leaving 3 bases unmatched. Germline CDR1 reads LNHNV; CDR2 reads YYDKDF (reference sequence). The CDR3 protein is CATSRVGTGGNEQFF. The DNA for the CDR3 is TGTGCCACCAGCAGAGTCGGGACAGGGGGGAATGAGCAGTTCTTC.

The chain links TRBV29-1 to TRBJ2-3, with 11 bases identical to TRBD1. This CDR3 comprises 14 residues. Per germline, CDR1 SQVTM and CDR2 ANQGSEA. Losses at the gene ends were 6 bases for V and 4 bases for J; bases not matched to a gene: 6. CDR3 in DNA: TGCAGCGTCGTCCGGGACAGGGGGGCAGATACGCAGTATTTT. It codes for CSVVRDRGADTQYF.

This clone occurred a few times. The rearrangement joins TRBV30 to TRBJ2-1, with D perhaps TRBD1 (5 bases). Germline CDR1 is GTSNPN and CDR2 is SVGIG (reference sequence). Trimming shortened V by 2 bases and J by 9 bases, and 8 bases separated the two germline ends. The CDR3 consists of 11 residues. The CDR3 DNA follows: TGTGCCTGGAGTCTAAGGGGTGAGCAGTTCTTC. Its translation is CAWSLRGEQFF.

J is TRBJ2-7 and V is TRBV6-5; 7 bases align to TRBD1. The length of the CDR3 is 14 residues. Trimming took 8 bases from V and 2 from J; bases not matched to a gene: 9. The germline CDR1 and CDR2 sequences are MNHEY and SVGAGI. DNA for the CDR3: TGTGCCAGCGCCCCCGACAGGGCTGCCTACGAGCAGTACTTC. This codes for CASAPDRAAYEQYF.

This clone was counted a few times. The chain employs TRBV28 and TRBJ2-5; 11 nucleotides agree with TRBD2. In germline, CDR1 is MDHEN, CDR2 SYDVKM. There are 15 residues in the CDR3. V was pared by 6 bases and J by 5 bases, with 8 bases of the junction left unmatched. CDR3: CASSDIAGGLETQYF. The CDR3 coding sequence is TGTGCCAGCAGCGACATAGCGGGGGGGCTGGAGACCCAGTACTTC.

V is TRBV7-8 and J is TRBJ1-3; D might be TRBD1 (5 bases). Per the germline V gene, CDR1 is SGHVS and CDR2 is FQNEAQ. CDR3 length: 14 amino acids. The V end lost 2 bases, the J end lost 1 base, and 6 bases lay between the germline ends. The CDR3 sequence: CASSLQGSGNTIYF. Written as DNA, the CDR3 is TGTGCCAGCAGCTTACAGGGATCTGGAAACACCATATATTTT.

This chain joins TRBV5-1 and TRBJ2-7; TRBD2 aligns across 8 bases. In germline, CDR1 is SGHRS, CDR2 YFSETQ. J lost 4 bases, V lost 4 bases, and 7 bases had no gene match. CDR3 length equals 14 residues. This chain's CDR3 is CASSQSGGLYEQYF. The CDR3 coding sequence is TGCGCCAGCAGCCAAAGCGGGGGACTATACGAGCAGTACTTC.

The chain couples TRBV30 to TRBJ1-1; TRBD1 might be the D (6 bases). The V and J ends lost 5 bases and 1 base respectively, with 8 bases between them. The germline CDR1 and CDR2 sequences are GTSNPN and SVGIG (reference sequence). This CDR3 is built from 12 residues. Here the CDR3 DNA reads TGTGCCTGGTTACAGGGGAACACTGAAGCTTTCTTT. Translation: CAWLQGNTEAFF.

This clone was counted only a few times. V and J are TRBV7-2 and TRBJ2-5; D is unclear. This CDR3 has 14 residues. Germline CDR1 reads SGHTA; CDR2 reads FQGNSA. V lost 1 base and J 5 bases, leaving 11 bases between the germline ends. CDR3 amino acids: CASSLGVGRETQYF. CDR3 in DNA: TGTGCCAGCAGCTTAGGGGTAGGCCGGGAGACCCAGTACTTC.